The 7 T cell receptor beta chains below come from one sample, sequenced in a study of identical twins. MiXCR, run by TCRdb on the 5' RACE reads, gives a single entry per CDR3 protein. The sample yields around 250,000 distinct CDR3 sequences, approximately 8.3% seen once. The same sample was also studied in work on yellow fever vaccine responses in identical twins.

Sequenced input: CD8+ T cells sorted from blood. Receptor source: a woman younger than 35 in good health.

The table lists this clonotype with many counts. The chain employs TRBV29-1 and TRBJ1-3, with D hard to call. The CDR3 spans 13 residues. V shed 6 bases and J shed 0 bases, with 9 bases lying between them. The germline CDR1 and CDR2 sequences are SQVTM and ANQGSEA. CDR3 coding DNA: TGCAGCGTAAACTCAGGCTCTGGAAACACCATATATTTT. It is translated as CSVNSGSGNTIYF.

V gene TRBV5-8 combines with J gene TRBJ1-1; D is unresolved. This CDR3 is built from 14 residues. V was clipped by 2 bases and J by 0 bases, with 8 bases between them. Germline CDR1 reads SGHTS; CDR2 reads YDEGEE. Here the CDR3 DNA reads TGTGCCAGCAGCTTCCTTATAATGAACACTGAAGCTTTCTTT. The encoded protein is CASSFLIMNTEAFF.

The V gene is TRBV6-6, the J gene TRBJ2-7, with 8 bases fitting TRBD1. CDR1 is MNHNY, CDR2 SVGAGI, per germline (reference sequence). CDR3 length equals 12 residues. The V and J ends lost 11 bases and 1 base, in that order; junction bases with no gene match: 4. CDR3 coding DNA: TGTGCCGCGGGACAGGCGTCCTACGAGCAGTACTTC. This gives the protein CAAGQASYEQYF.

This chain joins TRBV2 and TRBJ2-7, with D possibly TRBD1 on 6 matching bases. The germline CDR1 and CDR2 sequences are SNHLY and FYNNEI. CDR3 length: 13 residues. V lost 6 bases and J 3 bases, leaving 12 bases between the germline ends. CDR3 DNA sequence: TGTGCCAGCAGCGTACGACAGGTCTACGAGCAGTACTTC. This gives the protein CASSVRQVYEQYF.

This sequence joins TRBV12-3 or TRBV12-4 and TRBJ2-7; weak D call: TRBD1 (6 bases). Trimming took 3 bases from V and 7 from J, leaving 10 bases between them. There are 12 residues in the CDR3. CDR3 bases: TGTGCCAGCAGTTTGGACAGCTGGGAGCAGTACTTC. Encoded protein: CASSLDSWEQYF.

As regards this clonotype: One end of the junction does not line up with germline, which may come from a read error. This chain uses TRBV20-1 with TRBJ2-1; no clear D. The germline V gene encodes CDR1 DFQATT and CDR2 SNEGSKA (reference sequence). CDR3 length: 15 amino acids. The DNA of the CDR3 is TGCAGTGCTAGAGATCTCCGGGCTCAATTGGACGAGCAGATCTTC. It yields the protein CSARDLRAQLDEQIF.

This clonotype was seen more than once but under ten times. The chain combines TRBV24-1 with TRBJ2-5; 11 bases are shared with TRBD2. The germline V gene encodes CDR1 KGHDR and CDR2 SFDVKD. J was trimmed by 5 bases and V by 0 bases; bases with no gene match: 7. CDR3 length: 17 amino acids. This chain's CDR3 is CATSDLASGGSSETQYF. CDR3 DNA: TGTGCCACCAGTGATTTGGCTAGCGGGGGGAGTTCGGAGACCCAGTACTTC.